These T cell receptor beta chains were read from a single sample in a study of cytomegalovirus exposure and HLA in healthy donors. TCRdb's table, derived via immunoSEQ multiplex PCR, lists solely in-frame clones and lacks some. Among about 170,000 clones, roughly 80% were seen once, and the ten largest hold around 0.8%. The sample was PBMCs. These receptor sequences come from a woman younger than 35 in good health and CMV-seronegative. Each CDR3 is given with its conserved first and last residue. D genes are given only for firm matches. A row's size may be missing; if present it is once, few, many or a size class.

- TRBJ2-5 - TRBV25-1 CASSPKEWGPGVQETQYF TGTGCCAGCAGTCCCAAGGAGTGGGGGCCCGGGGTCCAAGAGACCCAGTACTTC
- TRBJ1-5 - TRBV6-6 CASSYSTGGQPQHF TGTGCCAGCAGTTACTCGACGGGGGGTCAGCCCCAGCATTTT
- TRBJ1-2 - TRBV18 CASSPIIPQGDYGYTF TGTGCCAGCTCACCCATAATACCACAGGGAGACTATGGCTACACCTTC
TRBD1 TRBJ2-1 - TRBV4-1 CASNTIPGDRGLLNNEQFF TGCGCCAGCAACACGATCCCCGGGGACAGGGGTTTACTGAACAATGAGCAGTTCTTC
TRBD2 TRBJ2-2 - TRBV19 CASSILGTSGRGSVRAGELFF TGTGCCAGTAGTATTCTCGGGACTAGCGGGAGAGGGTCGGTCCGGGCCGGGGAGCTGTTTTTT
- TRBJ2-7 - TRBV29-1 CSAALGSHEQYF TGCAGCGCTGCCCTGGGGAGCCACGAGCAGTACTTC
TRBD2 TRBJ2-5 - TRBV4-2 CASSQGTGGETQYF TGTGCCAGCAGCCAAGGAACGGGAGGAGAGACCCAGTACTTC
- TRBJ1-5 - TRBV30 CAWRGQGSDQPQHF TGTGCCTGGAGAGGGCAGGGGAGTGATCAGCCCCAGCATTTT
- TRBJ1-2 once TRBV10-3 CAISVANRGYTF TGTGCCATCAGTGTCGCTAATCGGGGCTACACCTTC
- TRBJ2-5 - TRBV5-1 CASSLVQETQYF TGCGCCAGCAGCTTGGTGCAGGAGACCCAGTACTTC
- TRBJ2-7 - TRBV25-1 CASTTSYEQYF TGTGCCAGCACCACAAGCTACGAGCAGTACTTC
TRBD2 TRBJ2-7 - TRBV18 CASSTEDSGSSYEQYF TGTGCCAGCTCAACTGAGGATAGCGGGAGCTCCTACGAGCAGTACTTC
- TRBJ2-7 - TRBV7-6 CASSLGPQFSIGEQYF TGTGCCAGCAGCTTAGGCCCCCAGTTCTCGATTGGCGAGCAGTACTTC
- TRBJ1-1 - TRBV18 CASSPWQNTEAFF TGTGCCAGCTCACCATGGCAGAACACTGAAGCTTTCTTT
TRBD2 TRBJ2-5 - TRBV5-6 CASSWGLTSGKETQYF TGTGCCAGCAGCTGGGGGCTGACTAGCGGGAAAGAGACCCAGTACTTC
- TRBJ2-3 - TRBV5-6 CASSLTGDTQYF TGTGCCAGCAGCTTGACTGGAGATACGCAGTATTTT
TRBD1 TRBJ2-5 - TRBV29-1 CSVDTNRDRGQETQYF TGCAGCGTTGATACCAACCGGGACAGGGGACAAGAGACCCAGTACTTC
- TRBJ1-4 - TRBV2 CASRTGGGEKLFF TGTGCCAGCAGAACGGGGGGGGGTGAAAAACTGTTTTTT
TRBD1 TRBJ1-1 - TRBV29-1 CSVYRGVGTEAFF TGCAGCGTTTACAGGGGTGTCGGCACTGAAGCTTTCTTT
TRBD2 TRBJ2-1 - TRBV12-5 CASGSGTSSTNEQFF TGTGCTAGTGGTTCAGGGACTAGCAGTACTAATGAGCAGTTCTTC
- TRBJ2-6 - TRBV6-4 CASSGHDNSGANVLTF TGTGCCAGCAGTGGCCACGACAACTCTGGGGCCAACGTCCTGACTTTC
- TRBJ1-1 - TRBV7-8 CASSSLRSEAFF TGTGCCAGCAGCTCCCTCCGTTCTGAAGCTTTCTTT
TRBD2 TRBJ2-3 - TRBV9 CASSVGGGSTDTQYF TGTGCCAGCAGCGTAGGGGGGGGGAGCACAGATACGCAGTATTTT
- TRBJ1-3 - TRBV7-9 CASSTPGAGPGGTIYF TGTGCCAGCAGCACCCCGGGAGCCGGGCCGGGTGGCACCATATATTTT
- TRBJ2-7 - TRBV4-2 CASSQVATSYEQYF TGTGCCAGCAGCCAAGTAGCGACTAGTTACGAGCAGTACTTC
TRBD2 TRBJ2-7 few TRBV11-2 CASSLAGTSTYEQYF TGTGCCAGCAGCTTAGCTGGGACTAGCACTTACGAGCAGTACTTC
- TRBJ2-6 - TRBV28 CASTPGQSSSGANVLTF TGTGCCAGCACCCCTGGGCAGAGTAGCTCTGGGGCCAACGTCCTGACTTTC
TRBD1 TRBJ2-3 - TRBV19 CASSGRTGADTQYF TGTGCCAGTAGTGGCCGGACAGGGGCAGATACGCAGTATTTT
TRBD2 TRBJ2-3 - TRBV28 CASSQLAGGVDTQYF TGTGCCAGCAGTCAGCTAGCGGGAGGGGTAGATACGCAGTATTTT
- TRBJ2-5 - TRBV27 CASSLSLGRETQYF TGTGCCAGCAGTTTATCGCTCGGGAGAGAGACCCAGTACTTC
TRBD1 TRBJ2-7 - TRBV4-1 CASSQDGTGSDYEQYF TGCGCCAGCAGCCAAGACGGGACAGGTTCTGACTACGAGCAGTACTTC
TRBD2 TRBJ2-7 - TRBV4-1 CASSQEAGGYEQYF TGCGCCAGCAGCCAGGAAGCGGGAGGCTACGAGCAGTACTTC
- TRBJ2-1 once TRBV6-5 CASKYTRVRNEQFF TGTGCCAGCAAATACACCAGGGTTCGGAATGAGCAGTTCTTC
- TRBJ2-5 - TRBV18 CASSPLIRQGLRETQYF TGTGCCAGCTCACCTCTGATAAGGCAGGGGTTGAGAGAGACCCAGTACTTC
TRBD1 TRBJ1-4 - TRBV6-1 CASSVGQGAAGEKLFF TGTGCCAGCAGTGTGGGACAGGGTGCGGCCGGGGAAAAACTGTTTTTT
TRBD1 TRBJ2-1 few TRBV5-4 CASSLLRGLMDNEQFF TGTGCCAGCAGCTTGCTCAGGGGGCTAATGGACAATGAGCAGTTCTTC
- TRBJ2-2 once TRBV18 CASSPMKPNTGELFF TGTGCCAGCTCACCAATGAAGCCCAACACCGGGGAGCTGTTTTTT
TRBD1 TRBJ1-1 - TRBV18 CASSRRDRGNTEAFF TGTGCCAGCTCGCGGAGGGACAGGGGGAACACTGAAGCTTTCTTT
- TRBJ1-1 - TRBV28 CASSTSGAYGTEAFF TGTGCCAGCAGTACCTCAGGGGCCTACGGCACTGAAGCTTTCTTT
- TRBJ2-3 once TRBV5-6 CASSFGPATPDTQYF TGTGCCAGCAGCTTTGGGCCAGCTACTCCAGATACGCAGTATTTT